The count of the clone carrying this TCR beta chain is one. The data are from a study of blood T cell repertoires in COVID-19. Study-level background: From the United States, Italy and Spain came samples of acute and convalescent COVID-19. Sources were T cells, B-cell-depleted T cells, or PBMCs; the material itself was cDNA or gDNA.

The authors' processing: It was from reference gene primer amplification that nucleated cell counts were estimated. Method: immunoSEQ multiplex PCR; TCRdb's copy keeps in-frame clones and lacks some. The V and J calls and the clone size are those of that table, but D and trimming were determined from the DNA. The repertoire holds 250,000 to 300,000 clones, with roughly nine tenths as singletons. The sequenced sample was peripheral blood. This clonotype originated in a woman between 25 and 40 years old with COVID-19, enrolled during active disease.

The CDR3 sequence: CASSFGVSGDYGYTF. Here the CDR3 DNA reads TGTGCCAGCAGCTTCGGTGTTTCAGGGGACTATGGCTACACCTTC. V and J are TRBV5-6 and TRBJ1-2, with D perhaps TRBD1 (6 bases). Germline loops: CDR1 SGHDT, CDR2 YYEEEE. V lost 2 bases, J lost 3 bases, and 14 bases lay in between. The CDR3 totals 15 residues.